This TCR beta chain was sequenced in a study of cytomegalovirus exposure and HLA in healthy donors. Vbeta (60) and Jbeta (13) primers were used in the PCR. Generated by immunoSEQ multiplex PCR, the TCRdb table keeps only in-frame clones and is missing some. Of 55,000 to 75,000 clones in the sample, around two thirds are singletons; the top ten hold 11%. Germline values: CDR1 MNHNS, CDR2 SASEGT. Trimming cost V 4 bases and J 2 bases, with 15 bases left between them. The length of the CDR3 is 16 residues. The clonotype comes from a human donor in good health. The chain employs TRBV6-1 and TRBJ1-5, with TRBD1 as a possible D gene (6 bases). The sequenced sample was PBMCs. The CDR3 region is CASSADRRGRNQPQHF. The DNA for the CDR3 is TGTGCCAGCAGTGCGGACAGAAGGGGACGCAATCAGCCCCAGCATTTT.